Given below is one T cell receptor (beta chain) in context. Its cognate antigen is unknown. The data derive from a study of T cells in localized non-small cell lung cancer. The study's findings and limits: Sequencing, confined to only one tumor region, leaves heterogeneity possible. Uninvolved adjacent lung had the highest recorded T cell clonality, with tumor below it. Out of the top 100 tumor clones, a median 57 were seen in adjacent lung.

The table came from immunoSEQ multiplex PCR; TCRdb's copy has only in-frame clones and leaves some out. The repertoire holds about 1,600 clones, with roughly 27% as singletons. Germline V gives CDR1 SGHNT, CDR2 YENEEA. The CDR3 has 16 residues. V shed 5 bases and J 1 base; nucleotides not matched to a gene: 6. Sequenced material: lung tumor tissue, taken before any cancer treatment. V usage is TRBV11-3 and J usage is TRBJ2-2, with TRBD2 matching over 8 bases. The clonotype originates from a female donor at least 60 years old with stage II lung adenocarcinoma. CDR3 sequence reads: CASSGGGQGNTGELFF. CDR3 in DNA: TGTGCCAGCAGCGGCGGGGGGCAGGGGAACACCGGGGAGCTGTTTTTT.